These 15 T cell receptor beta chains came from one sample sequenced in a study of Ad26.COV2.S vaccination and SARS-CoV-2 variants. The treatment was: some 20 received Ad26.COV2.S at low or high dose, single or two shots; roughly 5 received placebo; per-sample allocation not given. After the first vaccine or placebo injection, samples were drawn on day 63. TCRdb's table, derived via immunoSEQ multiplex PCR, lists solely in-frame clones and lacks some. This table has about 460,000 clones, roughly nine tenths appearing once. Specimen: peripheral blood, collected in a trial of Ad26.COV2.S vaccine versus placebo. The receptors were gathered from a person aged 18-65 years who received the Ad26.COV2.S COVID-19 vaccine or a placebo.

The J gene is TRBJ2-5, the V gene TRBV18; 8 positions agree with TRBD2. The CDR3 runs 15 residues. V shed 3 bases, J shed 5 bases, and the junction held 8 bases outside the gene matches. Germline-derived CDR1 and CDR2 are KGHSH and LQKENI. CDR3 in DNA: TGTGCCAGCTCACCTGCTAGCGGGTCCGGGGAGACCCAGTACTTC. As protein: CASSPASGSGETQYF.

This clone was observed once. The rearrangement links TRBV3-1 (or the pseudogene TRBV3-2) to TRBJ2-7; 8 bases align to TRBD2. The CDR3 totals 15 residues. J lost 2 bases, V lost 3 bases, and 6 bases had no gene match. Germline CDR1 LGHDT, CDR2 YNNKEL (reference sequence). DNA of the CDR3: TGTGCCAGCAGCCACATTAGCGGGACTCCCTACGAGCAGTACTTC. It translates to CASSHISGTPYEQYF.

CDR3 bases: TGTGCCAGCAGTGCCCAGGGTGGCCAAGAGACCCAGTACTTC. Encoded protein: CASSAQGGQETQYF. The chain recombines TRBV2 with TRBJ2-5; possible D gene TRBD1, 5 bases. The germline V gene encodes CDR1 SNHLY and CDR2 FYNNEI. V lost 4 bases, J lost 1 base, and 10 bases lay in between. The CDR3 is made up of 14 amino acids.

The chain has TRBV6-5 and TRBJ1-2; D ambiguous. Trimming cost V 6 bases and J 1 base, with 9 bases left between them. CDR1 and CDR2 from the germline V gene are MNHEY and SVGAGI. The CDR3 has 13 amino acids. The CDR3 region is CASRMGGNYGYTF. CDR3 coding DNA: TGTGCCAGCAGGATGGGTGGTAACTATGGCTACACCTTC.

This clone was counted a single time. The CDR3 spells CASSQVPQGVYEQYF. CDR3 nucleotide sequence: TGCGCCAGCAGCCAAGTACCGCAGGGGGTCTACGAGCAGTACTTC. The V gene is TRBV4-1, the J gene TRBJ2-7, with 7 bases matching TRBD1. This CDR3 has 15 residues. V gave up 1 base and J gave up 3 bases; unmatched junction bases: 6. Germline V CDR1 and CDR2: MGHRA, YSYEKL.

The rearrangement joins TRBV7-9 to TRBJ2-2; no clear D. This CDR3 contains 13 residues. Per the germline V gene, CDR1 is SEHNR and CDR2 is FQNEAQ (reference sequence). V was cut by 4 bases and J by 6 bases, with 9 bases left in between. The CDR3 DNA is TGTGCCAGCAGCTCGACGGTCCCCGGGGAGCTGTTTTTT. This encodes CASSSTVPGELFF.

The chain combines TRBV7-2 with TRBJ1-2, with 7 bases identical to TRBD1. J gave up 2 bases and V 5 bases, and 5 bases lay outside the gene matches. CDR3 size: 14 residues. Germline V lookup: CDR1 SGHTA, CDR2 FQGNSA. The CDR3 DNA sequence: TGTGCCAGCAGCCGCTCGACAGGGAACTATGGCTACACCTTC. It specifies CASSRSTGNYGYTF.

V is TRBV28 and J is TRBJ1-2; 9 bases fit TRBD1. This CDR3 has 15 amino acids. Germline V gives CDR1 MDHEN, CDR2 SYDVKM. V shed 4 bases and J 4 bases; nucleotides not matched to a gene: 7. CDR3 bases: TGTGCCAGCAGTTCGACAGGGGGGTTTTCCTATGGCTACACCTTC. It translates to CASSSTGGFSYGYTF.

The sample holds one count of this clone. The chain joins TRBV14 to TRBJ1-1; D is perhaps TRBD1 (6 bases). V lost 1 base and J lost 1, with 13 bases in between. The CDR3 contains 16 residues. Germline CDR1 reads SGHDN; CDR2 reads FVKESK. CDR3 DNA sequence: TGTGCCAGCAGCCAAGTTCTCGGGGGCAAGAACACTGAAGCTTTCTTT. As protein: CASSQVLGGKNTEAFF. Full variable domain (outside the CDR3, taken from reference TRBV14 and TRBJ1-1): EAGVTQFPSHSVIEKGQTVTLRCDPISGHDNLYWYRRVMGKEIKFLLHFVKESKQDESGMPNNRFLAERTGGTYSTLKVQPAELEDSGVYFCASSQVLGGKNTEAFFGQGTRLTVV.

The rearrangement links TRBV3-1 (or the pseudogene TRBV3-2) to TRBJ1-1, with unresolved D. The CDR3 runs 14 residues. Germline loops: CDR1 LGHDT, CDR2 YNNKEL (reference sequence). V lost 0 bases to trimming and J lost 7 bases, with 12 bases between them. The CDR3: CASSQDSSFSEAFF. Here the CDR3 DNA reads TGTGCCAGCAGCCAAGATAGTTCTTTCAGTGAAGCTTTCTTT.

V usage is TRBV19 and J usage is TRBJ2-3; no clear D gene. Germline CDR1 and CDR2: LNHDA and SQIVND (reference sequence). The CDR3 is 16 amino acids. Deletions cut 10 bases from V and 2 bases from J, with 22 bases between. The CDR3 nucleotides are TGTGCCACCACCCCAAGGTGGCTAACCTTCACAGATACGCAGTATTTT. Translation: CATTPRWLTFTDTQYF. The whole variable domain, remainder taken from reference TRBV19 and TRBJ2-3, is DGGITQSPKYLFRKEGQNVTLSCEQNLNHDAMYWYRQDPGQGLRLIYYSQIVNDFQKGDIAEGYSVSREKKESFPLTVTSAQKNPTAFYLCATTPRWLTFTDTQYFGPGTRLTVL.

V gene TRBV4-1 combines with J gene TRBJ2-2, with D unclear. The CDR3 consists of 13 residues. V dropped 11 bases and J dropped 6 bases, with 16 bases sitting between them. The germline CDR1 and CDR2 sequences are MGHRA and YSYEKL. The CDR3 sequence: CASSKGRPGELFF. The CDR3 bases are TGCGCCTCCTCGAAGGGAAGGCCCGGGGAGCTGTTTTTT.

The chain links TRBV6-5 to TRBJ1-2; D unclear. The CDR3 is 15 residues long. V was clipped by 6 bases and J by 8 bases, with 22 bases between them. Germline V lookup: CDR1 MNHEY, CDR2 SVGAGI. CDR3 DNA: TGTGCCAGCAGCCCCACCTTAGTAAGTTTGAACGGCTACACCTTC. Protein product: CASSPTLVSLNGYTF.

V usage is TRBV11-2 and J usage is TRBJ2-7; D is possibly TRBD2 (5 bases). V lost 1 base and J lost 9, with 19 bases in between. Germline CDR1 and CDR2: SGHAT and FQNNGV. The CDR3 covers 15 residues. For the CDR3, the DNA is TGTGCCAGCAGCTTAGGAGGGAGTACTCGTATCCGGCAGTACTTC. Translation gives CASSLGGSTRIRQYF.

V and J are TRBV27 and TRBJ1-1; TRBD1 aligns across 8 bases. Germline V gene sequence: CDR1 MNHEY, CDR2 SMNVEV (reference sequence). The CDR3 sequence is 15 residues long. With 2 bases clipped from V and 3 bases from J, the junction kept 5 bases outside the gene matches. CDR3: CASSLRQGLYTEAFF. In DNA, the CDR3 is TGTGCCAGCAGTTTACGACAGGGGTTGTACACTGAAGCTTTCTTT.